This is a list of T cell receptor beta chains from one sample in a study of blood T cell repertoires in COVID-19. Sequencing used immunoSEQ multiplex PCR; TCRdb keeps in-frame clones, though not all of them. The table includes under 55,000 clones, 87% detected once. What was sequenced was peripheral blood. The receptors here all came from a woman older than 75 with active COVID-19. Each CDR3 is given with its conserved first and last residue. Each record gives: D gene, V gene, clone size, J gene, CDR3 protein, CDR3 DNA. D genes are given only for firm matches. Clone size, where shown, is once, few, many, or a class for clones that have expanded.

D: NA
V: TRBV28
size: NA
J: TRBJ1-4
CDR3: CASSPPVGAANEKLFF
DNA: TGTGCCAGCAGCCCCCCCGTGGGGGCGGCTAATGAAAAACTGTTTTTT

D: TRBD1
V: TRBV7-6
size: NA
J: TRBJ1-6
CDR3: CASSQVDRRTSYNSPLHF
DNA: TGTGCCAGCAGCCAAGTGGACAGGAGAACCTCATATAATTCACCCCTCCACTTT

D: TRBD1
V: TRBV28
size: NA
J: TRBJ1-5
CDR3: CASSLDRLSQPQHF
DNA: TGTGCCAGCAGCCTGGACAGGCTAAGTCAGCCCCAGCATTTT

D: NA
V: TRBV30
size: NA
J: TRBJ1-4
CDR3: CAWEQGAWPSEKLFF
DNA: TGTGCCTGGGAACAGGGTGCGTGGCCCTCCGAAAAACTGTTTTTT

D: TRBD2
V: TRBV10-3
size: NA
J: TRBJ2-3
CDR3: CAISETAGGPQDTQYF
DNA: TGTGCCATCAGTGAGACAGCGGGGGGGCCGCAAGATACGCAGTATTTT

D: NA
V: TRBV7-2
size: NA
J: TRBJ2-1
CDR3: CASSLSVLGNEQFF
DNA: TGTGCCAGCAGCTTAAGCGTCTTGGGCAATGAGCAGTTCTTC

D: NA
V: TRBV6-1
size: NA
J: TRBJ1-2
CDR3: CASSEPTGYPGAYGYTF
DNA: TGTGCCAGCAGTGAACCCACAGGGTACCCCGGTGCCTATGGCTACACCTTC

D: NA
V: TRBV19
size: few
J: TRBJ1-5
CDR3: CASRAGRNQPQHF
DNA: TGTGCCAGTAGGGCAGGGCGCAATCAGCCCCAGCATTTT

D: TRBD1
V: TRBV6-1
size: NA
J: TRBJ1-4
CDR3: CASSEADRAPNEKLFF
DNA: TGTGCCAGCAGTGAAGCGGACAGGGCACCTAATGAAAAACTGTTTTTT

D: NA
V: TRBV5-1
size: NA
J: TRBJ2-7
CDR3: CASRHDSPSGEQYF
DNA: TGCGCCAGCAGACACGATTCCCCTTCGGGTGAGCAGTACTTC

D: TRBD1
V: TRBV3-1/TRBV3-2
size: NA
J: TRBJ1-3
CDR3: CASSRGSGTDSSGNTIYF
DNA: TGTGCCAGCAGCCGGGGTTCTGGGACAGACTCCTCTGGAAACACCATATATTTT

D: NA
V: TRBV30
size: NA
J: TRBJ1-4
CDR3: CAWSNEKLFF
DNA: TGTGCCTGGTCAAATGAAAAACTGTTTTTT

D: NA
V: TRBV10-3
size: NA
J: TRBJ2-7
CDR3: CAIKPGEIYEQYF
DNA: TGTGCCATCAAGCCGGGGGAGATCTACGAGCAGTACTTC

D: NA
V: TRBV7-2
size: once
J: TRBJ1-2
CDR3: CASSLDRYGYTF
DNA: TGTGCCAGCAGCTTAGACAGATATGGCTACACCTTC

D: TRBD1
V: TRBV28
size: NA
J: TRBJ1-1
CDR3: CASSTGGTEAFF
DNA: TGTGCCAGCAGTACAGGGGGCACTGAAGCTTTCTTT

D: NA
V: TRBV28
size: NA
J: TRBJ1-2
CDR3: CASSFLNHYGYTF
DNA: TGTGCCAGCAGTTTCTTAAATCACTATGGCTACACCTTC

D: TRBD1
V: TRBV5-5
size: NA
J: TRBJ1-1
CDR3: CASSRTGGNTEAFF
DNA: TGTGCCAGCAGCCGGACAGGAGGTAACACTGAAGCTTTCTTT

D: NA
V: TRBV3-1/TRBV3-2
size: NA
J: TRBJ1-4
CDR3: CASSQTQGRYEKLFF
DNA: TGTGCCAGCAGCCAAACACAGGGCCGATATGAAAAACTGTTTTTT

D: TRBD1
V: TRBV5-6
size: NA
J: TRBJ2-5
CDR3: CASSLAGTGETQYF
DNA: TGTGCCAGCAGCTTGGCCGGGACAGGGGAGACCCAGTACTTC

D: NA
V: TRBV6-5
size: NA
J: TRBJ1-1
CDR3: CASIKTANTEAFF
DNA: TGTGCCAGCATTAAGACAGCGAACACTGAAGCTTTCTTT

D: TRBD1
V: TRBV30
size: NA
J: TRBJ1-3
CDR3: CAWQNTGAGNTIYF
DNA: TGTGCCTGGCAAAATACAGGGGCTGGAAACACCATATATTTT

D: NA
V: TRBV29-1
size: NA
J: TRBJ2-3
CDR3: CSTEAGNTQYF
DNA: TGCAGCACGGAGGCGGGCAATACGCAGTATTTT